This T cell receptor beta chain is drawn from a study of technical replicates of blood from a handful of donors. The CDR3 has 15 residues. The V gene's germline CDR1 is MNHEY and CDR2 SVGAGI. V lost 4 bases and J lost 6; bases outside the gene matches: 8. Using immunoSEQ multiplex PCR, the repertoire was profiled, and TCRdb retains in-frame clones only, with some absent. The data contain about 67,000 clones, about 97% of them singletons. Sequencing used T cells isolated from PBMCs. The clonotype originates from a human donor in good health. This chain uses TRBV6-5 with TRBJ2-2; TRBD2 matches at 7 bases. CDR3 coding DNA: TGTGCCAGCAGTTTAGCGGGCCTTGATCCCGGGGAGCTGTTTTTT. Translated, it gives CASSLAGLDPGELFF.